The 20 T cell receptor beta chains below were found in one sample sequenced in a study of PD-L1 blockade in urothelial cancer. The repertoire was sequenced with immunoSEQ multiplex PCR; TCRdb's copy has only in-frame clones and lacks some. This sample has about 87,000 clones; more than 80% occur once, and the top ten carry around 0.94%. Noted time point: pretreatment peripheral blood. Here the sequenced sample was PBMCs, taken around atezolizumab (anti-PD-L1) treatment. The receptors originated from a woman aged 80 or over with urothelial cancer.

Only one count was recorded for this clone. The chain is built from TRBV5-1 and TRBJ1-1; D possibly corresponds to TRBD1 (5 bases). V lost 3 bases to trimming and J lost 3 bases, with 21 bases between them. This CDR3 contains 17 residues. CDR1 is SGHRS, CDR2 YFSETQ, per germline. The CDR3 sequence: CASSSLRDGTFDTEAFF. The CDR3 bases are TGCGCCAGCAGCTCATTAAGGGACGGGACTTTCGACACTGAAGCTTTCTTT.

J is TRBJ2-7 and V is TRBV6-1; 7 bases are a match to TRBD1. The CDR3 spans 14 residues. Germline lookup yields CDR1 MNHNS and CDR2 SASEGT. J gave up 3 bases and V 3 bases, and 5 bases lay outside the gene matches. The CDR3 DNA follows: TGTGCCAGCAGTGACAGGGGGTATAGCTACGAGCAGTACTTC. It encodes CASSDRGYSYEQYF.

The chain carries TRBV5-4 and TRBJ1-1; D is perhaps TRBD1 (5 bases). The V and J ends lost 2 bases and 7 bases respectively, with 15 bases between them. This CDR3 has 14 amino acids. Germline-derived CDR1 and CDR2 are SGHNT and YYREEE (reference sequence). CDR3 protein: CASSFGALAGEAFF. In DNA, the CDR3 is TGTGCCAGCAGCTTTGGGGCACTCGCAGGTGAAGCTTTCTTT.

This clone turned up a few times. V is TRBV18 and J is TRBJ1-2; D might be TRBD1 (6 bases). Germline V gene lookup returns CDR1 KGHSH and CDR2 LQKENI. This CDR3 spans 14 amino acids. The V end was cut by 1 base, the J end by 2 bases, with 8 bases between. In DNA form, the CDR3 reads TGTGCCAGCTCACCACAGGGGGACAACTATGGCTACACCTTC. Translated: CASSPQGDNYGYTF.

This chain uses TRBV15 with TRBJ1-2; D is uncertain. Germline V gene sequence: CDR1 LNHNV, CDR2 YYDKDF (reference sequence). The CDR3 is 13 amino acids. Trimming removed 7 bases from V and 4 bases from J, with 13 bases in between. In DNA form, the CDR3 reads TGTGCCACCACCACGGGAGGAGGCTATGGCTACACCTTC. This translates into CATTTGGGYGYTF.

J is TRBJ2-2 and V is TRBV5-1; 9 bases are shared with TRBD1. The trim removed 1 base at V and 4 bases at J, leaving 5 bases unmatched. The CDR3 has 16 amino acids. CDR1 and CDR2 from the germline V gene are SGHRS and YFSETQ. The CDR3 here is CASSLRTGAITGELFF. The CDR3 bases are TGCGCCAGCAGCTTGAGGACAGGGGCAATCACCGGGGAGCTGTTTTTT.

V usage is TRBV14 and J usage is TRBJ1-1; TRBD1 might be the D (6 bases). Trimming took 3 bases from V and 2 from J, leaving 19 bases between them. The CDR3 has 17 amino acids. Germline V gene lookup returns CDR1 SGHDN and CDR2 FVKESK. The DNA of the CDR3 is TGTGCCAGCAGCCATTCACGACAGGCGGTGTTAAACACTGAAGCTTTCTTT. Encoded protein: CASSHSRQAVLNTEAFF.

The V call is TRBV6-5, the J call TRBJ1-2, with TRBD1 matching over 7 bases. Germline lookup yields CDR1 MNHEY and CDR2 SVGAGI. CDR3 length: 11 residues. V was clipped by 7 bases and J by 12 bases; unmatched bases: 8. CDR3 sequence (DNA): TGTGCCAGCAAAAAAACAGGGGTCGACACCTTC. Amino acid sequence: CASKKTGVDTF.

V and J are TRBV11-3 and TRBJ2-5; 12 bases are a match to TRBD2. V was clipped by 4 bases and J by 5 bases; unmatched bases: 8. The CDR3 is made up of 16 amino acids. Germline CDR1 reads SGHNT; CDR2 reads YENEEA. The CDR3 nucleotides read TGTGCCAGCAGCTCCGGGACTAGCGGGCCAGGGGAGACCCAGTACTTC. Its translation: CASSSGTSGPGETQYF. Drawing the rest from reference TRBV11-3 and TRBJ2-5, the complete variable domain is EAGVVQSPRYKIIEKKQPVAFWCNPISGHNTLYWYLQNLGQGPELLIRYENEEAVDDSQLPKDRFSAERLKGVDSTLKIQPAELGDSAVYLCASSSGTSGPGETQYFGPGTRLLVL.

CDR3 region: CASSQDTGAGANVLTF. As DNA, the CDR3 is TGTGCCAGCAGCCAAGATACAGGGGCTGGGGCCAACGTCCTGACTTTC. The chain combines TRBV14 with TRBJ2-6, with 7 bases that match TRBD1. This CDR3 is 16 amino acids long. CDR1 and CDR2 (germline): SGHDN, FVKESK. Trimming cost V 0 bases and J 2 bases; bases outside gene matches: 1.

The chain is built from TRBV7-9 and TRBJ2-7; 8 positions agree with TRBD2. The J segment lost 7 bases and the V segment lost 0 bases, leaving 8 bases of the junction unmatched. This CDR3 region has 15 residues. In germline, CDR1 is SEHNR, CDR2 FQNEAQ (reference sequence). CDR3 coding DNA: TGTGCCAGCAGCTTAGCGAACGGGGGGGCGAAGGAGCAGTACTTC. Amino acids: CASSLANGGAKEQYF.

The CDR3 DNA is TGTGCCAGCAGTGTAGAGGTACGCGAGACCCAGTACTTC. Translated, it gives CASSVEVRETQYF. The chain recombines TRBV2 with TRBJ2-5; D not certain. The ends were cut back, 4 bases at V and 5 bases at J, with 11 bases in the middle. The CDR3 spans 13 residues. The germline V gene encodes CDR1 SNHLY and CDR2 FYNNEI.

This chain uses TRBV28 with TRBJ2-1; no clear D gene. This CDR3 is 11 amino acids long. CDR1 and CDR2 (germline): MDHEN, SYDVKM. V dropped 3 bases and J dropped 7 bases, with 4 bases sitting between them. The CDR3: CASSFLNEQFF. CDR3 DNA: TGTGCCAGCAGTTTCTTGAATGAGCAGTTCTTC.

The CDR3 sequence: CASSGGTAPEQPQHF. DNA for the CDR3: TGTGCCAGCAGCGGGGGGACAGCCCCTGAGCAGCCCCAGCATTTT. J is TRBJ1-5 and V is TRBV5-4; 7 bases are shared with TRBD1. The V segment lost 4 bases and the J segment 7 bases; nucleotides outside the gene matches: 11. This CDR3 has 15 residues. Per the germline V gene, CDR1 is SGHNT and CDR2 is YYREEE (reference sequence).

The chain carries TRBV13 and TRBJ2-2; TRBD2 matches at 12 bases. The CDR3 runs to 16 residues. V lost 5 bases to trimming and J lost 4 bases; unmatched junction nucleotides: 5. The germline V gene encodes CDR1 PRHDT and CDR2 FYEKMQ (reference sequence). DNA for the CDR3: TGTGCCAGCAGCCCAGGGACTAGCGGGCTCACCGGGGAGCTGTTTTTT. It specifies CASSPGTSGLTGELFF. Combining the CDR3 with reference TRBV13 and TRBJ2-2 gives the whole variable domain AAGVIQSPRHLIKEKRETATLKCYPIPRHDTVYWYQQGPGQDPQFLISFYEKMQSDKGSIPDRFSAQQFSDYHSELNMSSLELGDSALYFCASSPGTSGLTGELFFGEGSRLTVL.

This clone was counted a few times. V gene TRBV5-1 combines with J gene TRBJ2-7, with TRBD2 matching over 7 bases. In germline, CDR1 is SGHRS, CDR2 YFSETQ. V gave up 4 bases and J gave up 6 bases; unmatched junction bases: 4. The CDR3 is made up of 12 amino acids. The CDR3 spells CASSPGEGEQYF. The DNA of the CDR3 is TGCGCCAGCAGCCCCGGGGAGGGCGAGCAGTACTTC. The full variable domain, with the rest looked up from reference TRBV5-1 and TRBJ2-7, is KAGVTQTPRYLIKTRGQQVTLSCSPISGHRSVSWYQQTPGQGLQFLFEYFSETQRNKGNFPGRFSGRQFSNSRSEMNVSTLELGDSALYLCASSPGEGEQYFGPGTRLTVT.

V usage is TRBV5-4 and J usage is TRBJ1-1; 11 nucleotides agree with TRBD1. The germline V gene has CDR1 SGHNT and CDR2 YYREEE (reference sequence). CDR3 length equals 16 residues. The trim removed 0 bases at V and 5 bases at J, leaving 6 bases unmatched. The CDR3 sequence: CASSLGTGGVGTEAFF. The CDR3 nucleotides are TGTGCCAGCAGCTTGGGGACAGGGGGCGTGGGGACTGAAGCTTTCTTT.

The CDR3 is CASRREEFYTEAFF. In DNA, the CDR3 is TGTGCCAGCAGAAGGGAGGAATTTTACACTGAAGCTTTCTTT. The chain combines TRBV6-1 with TRBJ1-1; D unresolved. Germline values: CDR1 MNHNS, CDR2 SASEGT. The CDR3 loop spans 14 amino acids. V dropped 6 bases and J dropped 3 bases, with 14 bases sitting between them.

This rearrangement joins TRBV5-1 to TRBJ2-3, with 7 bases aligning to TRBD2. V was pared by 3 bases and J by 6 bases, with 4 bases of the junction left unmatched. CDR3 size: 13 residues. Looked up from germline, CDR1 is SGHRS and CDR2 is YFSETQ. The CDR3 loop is CASSSLATDTQYF. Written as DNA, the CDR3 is TGCGCCAGCAGCTCACTAGCGACCGATACGCAGTATTTT.

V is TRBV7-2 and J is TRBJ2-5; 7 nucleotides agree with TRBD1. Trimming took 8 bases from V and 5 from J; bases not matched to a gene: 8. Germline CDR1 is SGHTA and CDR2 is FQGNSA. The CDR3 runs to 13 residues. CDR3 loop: CASQTGARETQYF. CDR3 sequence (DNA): TGTGCCAGCCAAACAGGGGCGAGGGAGACCCAGTACTTC.